These 20 T cell receptor beta chains were all obtained from the same sample, sequenced in a study of blood T cell repertoires in COVID-19. Some clones are missing from TCRdb's copy, which holds only in-frame ones; the method was immunoSEQ multiplex PCR. Of roughly 140,000 clones listed, around 81% were seen once; the top ten hold approximately 2.7%. Sequenced material: peripheral blood. The receptors derive from a woman between 40 and 50 years old with active or convalescent COVID-19.

The gene calls are TRBV19 and TRBJ1-4, with D perhaps matching TRBD1 (6 bases). The germline gives CDR1 LNHDA, CDR2 SQIVND (reference sequence). The ends were cut back, 7 bases at V and 0 bases at J, with 9 bases in the middle. CDR3 size: 14 residues. The CDR3 sequence: CASKGVATNEKLFF. CDR3 nucleotide sequence: TGTGCCAGTAAGGGGGTTGCAACTAATGAAAAACTGTTTTTT.

The chain employs TRBV7-2 and TRBJ2-2, with 9 bases that match TRBD1. Looked up from germline, CDR1 is SGHTA and CDR2 is FQGNSA. Trimming took 5 bases from V and 7 from J; bases not matched to a gene: 8. This CDR3 has 15 residues. CDR3 sequence: CASSGWGQGYGELFF. For the CDR3, the DNA is TGTGCCAGCAGCGGATGGGGACAGGGTTACGGGGAGCTGTTTTTT.

As concerns this clone: The sample has other DNA sequences that encode this CDR3 too. The V and J genes are TRBV5-1 and TRBJ2-7; D remains unclear. CDR3 length equals 13 residues. Trimming shortened V by 0 bases and J by 1 base, and 5 bases separated the two germline ends. CDR1 is SGHRS and CDR2 is YFSETQ in the germline V gene. CDR3 nucleotides: TGCGCCAGCAGCTTGGGAGCGTCCTACGAGCAGTACTTC. Its translation: CASSLGASYEQYF.

This sequence joins TRBV27 and TRBJ1-4; no firm D call. Trimming shortened V by 0 bases and J by 4 bases, and 12 bases separated the two germline ends. CDR3 size: 16 residues. Per germline, CDR1 MNHEY and CDR2 SMNVEV (reference sequence). CDR3 protein: CASSLSLQTINEKLFF. The CDR3 nucleotides are TGTGCCAGCAGTTTATCGTTACAGACAATTAATGAAAAACTGTTTTTT.

The chain is built from TRBV5-1 and TRBJ2-1; D uncertain. This CDR3 has 13 amino acids. Trimming stripped 1 base from V and 6 bases from J, with 8 bases between. CDR1 is SGHRS, CDR2 YFSETQ, per germline. The CDR3 sequence: CASSLRSGNEQFF. Here the CDR3 DNA reads TGCGCCAGCAGCTTGAGGTCGGGCAATGAGCAGTTCTTC. The full variable domain, with the rest looked up from reference TRBV5-1 and TRBJ2-1, is KAGVTQTPRYLIKTRGQQVTLSCSPISGHRSVSWYQQTPGQGLQFLFEYFSETQRNKGNFPGRFSGRQFSNSRSEMNVSTLELGDSALYLCASSLRSGNEQFFGPGTRLTVL.

The chain recombines TRBV12-1 with TRBJ2-3; TRBD2 is the table's D call, not checked against the DNA. TRBV12-1 is reported as a pseudogene. CDR3 length: 15 amino acids. The CDR3 DNA follows: TGTGCCAGCAGCTGGAGGCTAGCGGGGAGGGATACGCAGTATTTT. The encoded protein is CASSWRLAGRDTQYF.

This chain links TRBV27 with TRBJ2-1; 9 nucleotides align to TRBD2. With V trimmed by 6 bases and J by 7 bases, 7 bases remained unmatched. Germline values: CDR1 MNHEY, CDR2 SMNVEV (reference sequence). The CDR3 extends over 14 amino acids. The CDR3, as DNA: TGTGCCAGCAGGGGCAGCGGGGGGCGGAATGAGCAGTTCTTC. Its protein product is CASRGSGGRNEQFF.

CDR3 sequence (DNA): TGCGCCAGCAGTAGTAACGTCGAAAATGGCTACACCTTC. Translating it yields CASSSNVENGYTF. V is TRBV5-1 and J is TRBJ1-2; no definite D call. V lost 5 bases and J 6 bases, leaving 14 bases between the germline ends. Germline V gene sequence: CDR1 SGHRS, CDR2 YFSETQ. The CDR3 is 13 residues long.

This clone appeared a few times. V and J are TRBV30 and TRBJ1-2, with 7 bases aligning to TRBD1. The germline V gene has CDR1 GTSNPN and CDR2 SVGIG (reference sequence). With 4 bases clipped from V and 1 base from J, the junction kept 9 bases outside the gene matches. This CDR3 has 15 amino acids. In DNA, the CDR3 is TGTGCCTGGACCCGTCCCGGGACAGTTAACTATGGCTACACCTTC. Translated, it gives CAWTRPGTVNYGYTF.

Of note for this clone: One end of the junction varies from germline; a read error may be responsible. The gene calls are TRBV7-7 and TRBJ2-3, with D possibly TRBD1 on 6 matching bases. The germline CDR1 and CDR2 sequences are SSHAT and FNYEAQ (reference sequence). CDR3 length: 14 residues. The chain's CDR3 is CASSFYLGADTQYF. CDR3 nucleotides: TGTGCTAGCAGCTTCTACCTGGGGGCTGATACGCAGTATTTT.

This clone was detected a few times. V gene TRBV18 combines with J gene TRBJ1-1; TRBD1 aligns across 8 bases. Germline CDR1 KGHSH, CDR2 LQKENI. The CDR3 consists of 15 residues. V shed 4 bases, J shed 1 base, and the junction held 5 bases outside the gene matches. CDR3 sequence reads: CASSRGQGGNTEAFF. The DNA of the CDR3 is TGTGCCAGCTCACGTGGACAGGGAGGGAACACTGAAGCTTTCTTT.

This clone appeared once. The chain uses TRBV14 and TRBJ2-5, with D tentatively TRBD1 (5 bases). The CDR3 runs 13 residues. Trimming left V 0 bases short and J 9 bases short, with 11 bases between. CDR1 and CDR2 from the germline V gene are SGHDN and FVKESK. CDR3 region: CASSQDRAGPQYF. Here the CDR3 DNA reads TGTGCCAGCAGCCAAGACAGGGCAGGACCCCAGTACTTC.

This chain uses TRBV10-1 with TRBJ2-7; TRBD1 matches at 7 bases. V lost 5 bases, J lost 3 bases, and 7 bases stayed unmatched. This CDR3 spans 14 amino acids. CDR1 is WNHNN, CDR2 SYGVQD, per germline (reference sequence). The CDR3 sequence is CASSPDRTLYEQYF. The CDR3 DNA is TGCGCCAGCAGTCCGGACAGGACTCTCTACGAGCAGTACTTC.

The chain joins TRBV18 to TRBJ1-5; D not resolved. Germline V lookup: CDR1 KGHSH, CDR2 LQKENI. V lost 8 bases, J lost 3 bases, and 11 bases lay in between. CDR3 length equals 13 residues. Written as DNA, the CDR3 is TGTGCCAGCGGGCGGGCTCTCAATCAGCCCCAGCATTTT. This translates into CASGRALNQPQHF.

The rearrangement uses TRBV24-1 and TRBJ2-2, with 7 nucleotides matching TRBD1. Germline lookup yields CDR1 KGHDR and CDR2 SFDVKD. The ends lost 1 base at V and 5 bases at J; junction bases unmatched: 3. CDR3 length: 15 amino acids. CDR3 DNA: TGTGCCACCAGTGATTTCGGGACAGTTACCGGGGAGCTGTTTTTT. Protein sequence: CATSDFGTVTGELFF.

The CDR3 sequence is CASSQPPGQGSSGEKLFF. The CDR3 nucleotides are TGTGCCAGCAGCCAACCCCCGGGACAGGGATCTAGCGGAGAAAAACTGTTTTTT. This rearrangement joins TRBV4-2 to TRBJ1-4; 9 bases match TRBD1. CDR3 length: 18 amino acids. Trimming at V came to 2 bases and at J to 8 bases, leaving 15 bases not matched to a gene. CDR1 and CDR2 from the germline V gene are LGHNA and YNFKEQ.

This chain links TRBV11-2 with TRBJ1-1; D unresolved. In germline, CDR1 is SGHAT, CDR2 FQNNGV. Trimming took off 3 bases at V and 2 bases at J, with 7 bases between the two ends. The CDR3 loop spans 13 amino acids. The CDR3 is CASSFRVNTEAFF. In DNA, the CDR3 is TGTGCCAGCAGCTTTAGAGTAAACACTGAAGCTTTCTTT. The full variable domain, rest sourced from reference TRBV11-2 and TRBJ1-1, is EAGVAQSPRYKIIEKRQSVAFWCNPISGHATLYWYQQILGQGPKLLIQFQNNGVVDDSQLPKDRFSAERLKGVDSTLKIQPAKLEDSAVYLCASSFRVNTEAFFGQGTRLTVV.

The chain employs TRBV27 and TRBJ2-7; weak D call: TRBD2 (6 bases). CDR3 size: 13 residues. Trimming cost V 3 bases and J 6 bases, with 12 bases left between them. Germline V gives CDR1 MNHEY, CDR2 SMNVEV (reference sequence). The CDR3, as DNA: TGTGCCAGCAGTTTGGGGGAGGAAATCGAGCAGTACTTC. This translates into CASSLGEEIEQYF.

This chain uses TRBV19 with TRBJ2-7; tentatively, D is TRBD2 (6 bases). Germline V gives CDR1 LNHDA, CDR2 SQIVND (reference sequence). This CDR3 spans 15 amino acids. The V end lost 1 base, the J end lost 2 bases, and 12 bases lay between the germline ends. The DNA of the CDR3 is TGTGCCAGTAGTATAGCTGGGACTGAAACCTACGAGCAGTACTTC. The encoded protein is CASSIAGTETYEQYF.

J is TRBJ1-1 and V is TRBV6-1; tentative D call: TRBD1 (6 bases). CDR1 and CDR2 (germline): MNHNS, SASEGT. V was cut by 1 base and J by 1 base, with 7 bases left in between. This CDR3 is 14 amino acids long. CDR3 loop: CASSEGQENTEAFF. CDR3 DNA: TGTGCCAGCAGTGAAGGACAGGAGAACACTGAAGCTTTCTTT.